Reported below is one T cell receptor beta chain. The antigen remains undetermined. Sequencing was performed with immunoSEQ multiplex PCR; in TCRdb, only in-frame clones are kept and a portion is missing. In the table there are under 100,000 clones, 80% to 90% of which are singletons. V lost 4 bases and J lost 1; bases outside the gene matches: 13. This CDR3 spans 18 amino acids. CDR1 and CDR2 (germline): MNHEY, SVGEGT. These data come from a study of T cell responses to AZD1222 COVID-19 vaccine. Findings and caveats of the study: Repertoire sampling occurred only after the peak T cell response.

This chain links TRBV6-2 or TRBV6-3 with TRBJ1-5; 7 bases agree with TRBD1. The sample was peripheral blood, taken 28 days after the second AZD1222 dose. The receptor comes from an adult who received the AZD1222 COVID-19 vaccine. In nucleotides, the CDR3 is TGTGCCAGCAGTTGGAGACAGGGAATGGGCTCGAGCAATCAGCCCCAGCATTTT. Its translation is CASSWRQGMGSSNQPQHF.